Below are 7 T cell receptor beta chains sequenced from a single sample in a study of cytomegalovirus exposure and HLA in healthy donors. Primers for the PCR totalled 60 Vbeta and 13 Jbeta. Some clones are missing from TCRdb's copy, which holds only in-frame ones; the method was immunoSEQ multiplex PCR. Here the sample spans about 120,000 clones, approximately 80% being singletons. Sequencing used PBMCs. These receptor sequences come from a woman between 40 and 55 years old in good health and CMV-seronegative.

The genes are TRBV6-5 and TRBJ1-6; TRBD1 matches 8 bases. V shed 6 bases and J 3 bases; nucleotides not matched to a gene: 4. The CDR3 is made up of 15 amino acids. Germline CDR1 MNHEY, CDR2 SVGAGI. The chain's CDR3 is CASRRGQDYNSPLHF. CDR3 sequence (DNA): TGTGCCAGCAGGAGGGGACAGGACTATAATTCACCCCTCCACTTT.

The genes are TRBV6-1 and TRBJ1-2; TRBD1 matches at 8 bases. The CDR3 has 14 residues. Germline values: CDR1 MNHNS, CDR2 SASEGT. The junction had 10 bases not matched to a gene; V was cut back by 11 bases and J by 2 bases. The CDR3 is CASTRTGRNYGYTF. The CDR3 DNA reads TGTGCCTCCACAAGGACAGGGCGGAACTATGGCTACACCTTC.

This chain links TRBV7-3 with TRBJ1-1, with D perhaps TRBD1 (6 bases). CDR1 is SGHTA and CDR2 is FQGTGA in the germline V gene. The CDR3 covers 15 residues. V shed 2 bases and J shed 1 base, with 11 bases lying between them. As DNA, the CDR3 is TGTGCCAGCAGCTTATCACCGACAGGGAACACTGAAGCTTTCTTT. Its protein is CASSLSPTGNTEAFF.

This clone was seen more than once but under ten times. The chain has TRBV6-5 and TRBJ2-2; 7 positions match TRBD1. CDR1 is MNHEY, CDR2 SVGAGI, per germline. Trimming cost V 6 bases and J 7 bases; bases outside gene matches: 5. This CDR3 has 13 amino acids. This chain's CDR3 is CASRKGAGGELFF. CDR3 nucleotides: TGTGCCAGCAGGAAGGGGGCTGGCGGGGAGCTGTTTTTT.

This chain joins TRBV5-4 and TRBJ2-3; 8 bases map to TRBD2. Losses at the gene ends were 5 bases for V and 6 bases for J; bases not matched to a gene: 17. CDR3 length equals 17 residues. Germline V gene sequence: CDR1 SGHNT, CDR2 YYREEE (reference sequence). The DNA for the CDR3 is TGTGCCAGCAGAGCGGGGTTATCGGGGACTAGGATGGATACGCAGTATTTT. Amino acid sequence: CASRAGLSGTRMDTQYF.

V usage is TRBV6-6 and J usage is TRBJ2-3; the match to TRBD2 covers 7 bases. Germline V CDR1 and CDR2: MNHNY, SVGAGI (reference sequence). Unmatched junction bases numbered 4, after V lost 2 bases and J lost 2 bases. The CDR3 length is 15 residues. CDR3 amino acids: CASSYVREITDTQYF. The DNA for the CDR3 is TGTGCCAGCAGTTACGTGCGGGAGATCACAGATACGCAGTATTTT.

This chain connects TRBV19 to TRBJ1-2, with 10 bases identical to TRBD1. V dropped 6 bases and J dropped 4; count of bases not matched to a gene: 17. The CDR3 is 18 amino acids. Germline V gene lookup returns CDR1 LNHDA and CDR2 SQIVND (reference sequence). This CDR3 is CASRVTGTGARTLYGYTF. The DNA for the CDR3 is TGTGCCAGTAGGGTTACCGGGACAGGGGCCCGAACCCTCTATGGCTACACCTTC.